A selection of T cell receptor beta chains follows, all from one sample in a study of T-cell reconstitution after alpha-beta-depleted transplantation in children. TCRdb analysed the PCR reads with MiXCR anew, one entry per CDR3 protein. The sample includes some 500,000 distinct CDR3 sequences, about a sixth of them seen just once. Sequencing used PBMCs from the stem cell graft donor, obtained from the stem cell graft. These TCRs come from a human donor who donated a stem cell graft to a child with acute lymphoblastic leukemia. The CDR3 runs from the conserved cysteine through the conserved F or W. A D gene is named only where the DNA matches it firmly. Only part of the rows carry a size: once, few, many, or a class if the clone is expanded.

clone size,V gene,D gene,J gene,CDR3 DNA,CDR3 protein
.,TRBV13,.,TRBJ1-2,TGTGCCAGCAGCTTAATGTCGGGGCAAGGCTACACCTTC,CASSLMSGQGYTF
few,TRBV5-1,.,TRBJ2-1,TGCGCCAGCGGTAGAGGGGGAGGGGTCAATGAGCAGTTCTTC,CASGRGGGVNEQFF
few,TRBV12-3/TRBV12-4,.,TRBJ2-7,TGTGCCAGCAGTTTATCGACTAGGGACCCCTACGAGCAGTACTTC,CASSLSTRDPYEQYF
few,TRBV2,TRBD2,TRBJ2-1,TGTGCCAGTATGCGCACTAGCGGGAGGGGATATGAGCAGTTCTTC,CASMRTSGRGYEQFF
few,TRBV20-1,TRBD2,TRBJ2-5,TGCAGTGCTGCGACGGGAGGTAGCGCATCCCAGTACTTC,CSAATGGSASQYF
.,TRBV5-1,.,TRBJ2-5,TGCGCCAGCAGCCTTCGGGTTAGGGAGACCCAGTACTTC,CASSLRVRETQYF
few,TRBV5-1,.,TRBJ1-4,TGCGCCAGCAGCTTGTTGGGCGAAAAACTGTTTTTT,CASSLLGEKLFF
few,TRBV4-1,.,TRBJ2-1,TGCGCCAGCAGCCCTCGGCTTATCTTGGGGCCGGGGTACAATGAGCAGTTCTTC,CASSPRLILGPGYNEQFF
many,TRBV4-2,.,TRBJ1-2,TGTGCCAGCAGCCAAGAGCCGGGGCACGGCTACACCTTC,CASSQEPGHGYTF
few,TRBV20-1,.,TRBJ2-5,TGCAGCGTCCGGTCCCTTAGAGGCGCCCAAGAGACCCAGTACTTC,CSVRSLRGAQETQYF
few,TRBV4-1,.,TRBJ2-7,TGCGCCAGCAGCCAAGATCCCAGGGAGAGGGCATACGAGCAGTACTTC,CASSQDPRERAYEQYF
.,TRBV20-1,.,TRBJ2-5,TGCAGTGCTAGACCATACACAACGGAAGGAGAGACCCAGTACTTC,CSARPYTTEGETQYF
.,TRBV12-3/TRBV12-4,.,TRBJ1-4,TGTGCCAGCAGTCTTGTTGTATCGGGGGGCATGGGTGAAAAACTGTTTTTT,CASSLVVSGGMGEKLFF
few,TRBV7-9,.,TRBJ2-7,TGTGCCAGCAGCTCTAAGGGGGGTACAACAGGGCTCGACGAGCAGTACTTC,CASSSKGGTTGLDEQYF
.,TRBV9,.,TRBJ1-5,TGTGCCAGCAGCGTAGGCGGGGACGGACAGCCCCAGCATTTT,CASSVGGDGQPQHF
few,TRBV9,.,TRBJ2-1,TGTGCCAGCAGTAACGAGGGCCCCAAGCCCGATGAGCAGTTCTTC,CASSNEGPKPDEQFF
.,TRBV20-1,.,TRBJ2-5,TGCAGTGCTAGAGCGCGACAGACCCTTTACTTC,CSARARQTLYF
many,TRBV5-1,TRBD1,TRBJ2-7,TGCGCCAGCAGCTGGGACAGTTACTACGAGCAGTACTTC,CASSWDSYYEQYF
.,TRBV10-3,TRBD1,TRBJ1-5,TGTGCCATCAGGGGGGACAGGGCGTTCCGCCAGCCCCAGCATTTT,CAIRGDRAFRQPQHF
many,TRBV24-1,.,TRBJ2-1,TGTGCCACCAGTGAGAGGGAATACAATGAGCAGTTCTTC,CATSEREYNEQFF
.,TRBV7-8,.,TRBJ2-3,TGTGCCAGCAGCTTATACGGGAGTAGAGATACGCAGTATTTT,CASSLYGSRDTQYF
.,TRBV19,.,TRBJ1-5,TGTGCCAGTAGTATCCCAGGGGCTGATCAGCCCCAGCATTTT,CASSIPGADQPQHF
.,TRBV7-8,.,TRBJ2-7,TGTGCCAGCAGCAGCACAGGGTACTTCTACGAGCAGTACTTC,CASSSTGYFYEQYF
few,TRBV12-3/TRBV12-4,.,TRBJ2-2,TGTGCCAGCAGTTTGGGACTCGCGAACACCGGGGAGCTGTTTTTT,CASSLGLANTGELFF
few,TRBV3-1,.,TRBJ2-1,TGTGCCAGCCGCGGGGCTAGCACCAATGAGCAGTTCTTC,CASRGASTNEQFF
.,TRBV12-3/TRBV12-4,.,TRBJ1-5,TGTGCCAGCAGTTCAGAACCCCAAGGGGGCAATCAGCCCCAGCATTTT,CASSSEPQGGNQPQHF
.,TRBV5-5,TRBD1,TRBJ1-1,TGTGCCAGCAGCTCCATTTACAGGGGCGCCAACACTGAAGCTTTCTTT,CASSSIYRGANTEAFF
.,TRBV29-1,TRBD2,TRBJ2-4,TGCAGCGCCCACGTCGGGACTAGCGGGATGTCAGCCAAAAACATTCAGTACTTC,CSAHVGTSGMSAKNIQYF
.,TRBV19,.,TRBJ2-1,TGTGCCAGTAGTATAATTAGGGAAGAGCAGTTCTTC,CASSIIREEQFF
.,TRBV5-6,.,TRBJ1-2,TGTGCCAGCAGCTTGCAGGCGACAGCGGTCTATGGCTACACCTTC,CASSLQATAVYGYTF
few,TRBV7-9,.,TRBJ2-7,TGTGCCAGCGGCCCCCCGGTAACAGGGGAGGACGAGCAGTACTTC,CASGPPVTGEDEQYF
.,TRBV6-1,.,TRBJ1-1,TGTGCCAGCCGAAAAGGGTTTAGCGGCACTGAAGCTTTCTTT,CASRKGFSGTEAFF
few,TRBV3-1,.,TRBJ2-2,TGTGCCAGCAGCCAAGGAGGGGCCCCCGGGGAGCTGTTTTTT,CASSQGGAPGELFF
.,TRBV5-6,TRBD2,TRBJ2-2,TGTGCCAGCAGCTTGGAGGTCGGCGGGAGGTTCACCGGGGAGCTGTTTTTT,CASSLEVGGRFTGELFF
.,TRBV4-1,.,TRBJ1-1,TGCGCCAGCAGCCAAGAACCAGGGATAAACACTGAAGCTTTCTTT,CASSQEPGINTEAFF